This T cell receptor beta chain was found in a study of CXCR3-negative and CXCR3-positive naive CD8 T cells. The TRB cDNA libraries were prepared by 5' RACE with UMI labels. Each CDR3 protein gets one entry in TCRdb, which reprocessed the 5' RACE reads and gives no DNA. In total, the table holds 100,000 to 150,000 distinct CDR3 sequences. On this clonotype: What it binds is unknown.

Broader study findings: With respect to TRBV-TRBJ usage, naive CXCR3-negative and CXCR3-positive cells were similar; memory differed. TRB CDR3s of CXCR3-positive naive cells were more hydrophobic than those of CXCR3-negative naive cells. Memory CD8+ cells had much lower diversity, and both naive subsets had comparably high diversity.

CDR1 and CDR2 from the germline V gene are SQVTM and ANQGSEA. The CDR3 consists of 15 residues. The chain is built from TRBV29-1 and TRBJ2-3; the TCRdb call, TRBD2, lacks DNA for checking. The sequenced sample was naive CXCR3- CD8+ T cells from blood. Subset in this sample: CD45RO-CCR7+CD27+CD95- naive CD8+ T cells lacking CXCR3 (TNR3-). This sequence originates from a human donor in good health. Some clones in this sample may be carry-over from other donors' samples. The CDR3 spells CSVEDRGLHTDTQYF.